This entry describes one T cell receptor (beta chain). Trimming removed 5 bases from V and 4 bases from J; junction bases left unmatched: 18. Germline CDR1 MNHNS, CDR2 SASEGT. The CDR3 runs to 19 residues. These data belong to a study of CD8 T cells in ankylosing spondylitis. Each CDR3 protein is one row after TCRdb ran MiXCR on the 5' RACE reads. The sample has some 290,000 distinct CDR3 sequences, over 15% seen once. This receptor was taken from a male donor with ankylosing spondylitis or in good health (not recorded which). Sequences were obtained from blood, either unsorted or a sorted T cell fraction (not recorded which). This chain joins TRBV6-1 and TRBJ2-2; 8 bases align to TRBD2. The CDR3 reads CASSPPLAGGGIGTGELFF. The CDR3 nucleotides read TGTGCCAGCAGTCCCCCTCTAGCGGGTGGGGGCATCGGCACCGGGGAGCTGTTTTTT.